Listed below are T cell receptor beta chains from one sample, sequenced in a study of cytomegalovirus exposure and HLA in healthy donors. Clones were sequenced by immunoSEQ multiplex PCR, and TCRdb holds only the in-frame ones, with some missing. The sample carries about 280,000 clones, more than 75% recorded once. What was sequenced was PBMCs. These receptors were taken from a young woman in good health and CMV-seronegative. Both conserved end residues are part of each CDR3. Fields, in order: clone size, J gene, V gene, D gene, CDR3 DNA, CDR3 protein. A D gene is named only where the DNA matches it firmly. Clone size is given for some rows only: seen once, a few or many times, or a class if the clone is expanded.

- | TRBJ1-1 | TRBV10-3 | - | TGTGCCATCAGATATGACACTGAAGCTTTCTTT | CAIRYDTEAFF
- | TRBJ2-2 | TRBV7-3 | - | TGTGCCAGCAGCCGCTCCGGGGTCACCGGGGAGCTGTTTTTT | CASSRSGVTGELFF
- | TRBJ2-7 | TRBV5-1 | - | TGCGCCAGCAGCCGCACAATGGGACAACGTTACGAGCAGTACTTC | CASSRTMGQRYEQYF
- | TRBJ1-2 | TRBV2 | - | TGTGCCAGCAGTGATTCCGGGGGACCGAACTATGGCTACACCTTC | CASSDSGGPNYGYTF
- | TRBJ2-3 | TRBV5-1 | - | TGCGCCAGCAGCAGCACTAGAGATACGCAGTATTTT | CASSSTRDTQYF
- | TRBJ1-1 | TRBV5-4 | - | TGTGCCAGCAGCCTTGAGAGGGACACTGAAGCTTTCTTT | CASSLERDTEAFF
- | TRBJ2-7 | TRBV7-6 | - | TGTGCCAGCTCTCCCCGGGACAACTCCTACGAGCAGTACTTC | CASSPRDNSYEQYF
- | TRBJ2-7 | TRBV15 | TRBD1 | TGTGCCACCAGCGTGCGCCGGACAGGGATTGGCTACGAGCAGTACTTC | CATSVRRTGIGYEQYF
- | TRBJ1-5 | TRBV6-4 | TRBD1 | TGTGCCAGCAGCCTAGACAGGGGAAGTCAGCCCCAGCATTTT | CASSLDRGSQPQHF
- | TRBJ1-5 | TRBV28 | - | TGTGCCAGCAGTCCATCAGACAGGCTCAATCAGCCCCAGCATTTT | CASSPSDRLNQPQHF
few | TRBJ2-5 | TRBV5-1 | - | TGCGCCAGCAGCTCCCGACTAGGAACAGAGACCCAGTACTTC | CASSSRLGTETQYF
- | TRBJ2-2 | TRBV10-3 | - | TGTGCCATCAAGGATAAGGGGTTGTTCTGCCCCGGGGAGCTGTTTTTT | CAIKDKGLFCPGELFF
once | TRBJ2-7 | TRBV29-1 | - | TGCAGCGTTCGGGATTTGTACGAGCAGTACTTC | CSVRDLYEQYF
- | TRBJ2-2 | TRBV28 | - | TGTGCCAGCAGTTTAATGAGGGTTGCCGGGGAGCTGTTTTTT | CASSLMRVAGELFF
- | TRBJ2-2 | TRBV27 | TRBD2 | TGTGCCAGCATCGGGCTAGCGGGTCTGGTTACCGGGGAGCTGTTTTTT | CASIGLAGLVTGELFF
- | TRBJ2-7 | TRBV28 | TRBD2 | TGTGCCAGCAGCACCCCGAGACTAGCGGTAGAAACTACCTACGAGCAGTACTTC | CASSTPRLAVETTYEQYF
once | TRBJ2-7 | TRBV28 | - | TGTGCCAGCAGTTTATGGCGGGACGAGCAGTACTTC | CASSLWRDEQYF
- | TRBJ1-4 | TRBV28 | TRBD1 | TGTGCCAGCAGTTTAGTCGGACAGGGCAAACTGTTTTTT | CASSLVGQGKLFF
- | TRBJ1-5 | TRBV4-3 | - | TGCGCCAGCAGCCAAGATGGAGATCAGCCCCAGCATTTT | CASSQDGDQPQHF
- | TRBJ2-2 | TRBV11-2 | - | TGTGCCAGCAGCTTAATTTTCCTGAACACCGGGGAGCTGTTTTTT | CASSLIFLNTGELFF
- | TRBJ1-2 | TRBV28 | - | TGTGCCAGCAGCTCCTTGGTCGGGGAAGGCTATGGCTACACCTTC | CASSSLVGEGYGYTF
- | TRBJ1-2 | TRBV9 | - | TGTGCCAGCAGCGTAGCTCCGGGGAAAAATGGCTACACCTTC | CASSVAPGKNGYTF
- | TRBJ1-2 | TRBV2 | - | TGTGCCAGCAACCCCCGGGCAGGGGTTACGGGATCCTATGGCTACACCTTC | CASNPRAGVTGSYGYTF
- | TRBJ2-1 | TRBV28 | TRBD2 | TGTGCCAGCAGTTTATCGACTAGCGGGAGCCACAATGAGCAGTTCTTC | CASSLSTSGSHNEQFF
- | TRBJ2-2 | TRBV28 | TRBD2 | TGTGCCAGCAGTTCTCCGGGACTAGCGGGAGGATATACCGGGGAGCTGTTTTTT | CASSSPGLAGGYTGELFF
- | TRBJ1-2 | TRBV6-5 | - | TGTGCCAGCAGTTACTCGCGGGTGGGGGGCTACACCTTC | CASSYSRVGGYTF
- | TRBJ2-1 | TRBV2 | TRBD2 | TGTGCCAGCAAGAAGCGGGAGGGCCTTAATGAGCAGTTCTTC | CASKKREGLNEQFF
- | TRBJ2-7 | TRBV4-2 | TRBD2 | TGTGCCAGCGGGCCTGGGACTAGCTACGAGCAGTACTTC | CASGPGTSYEQYF
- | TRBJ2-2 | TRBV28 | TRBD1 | TGTGCCAGCAGTTTGTTTGGGGGACAGGCCGGGGAGCTGTTTTTT | CASSLFGGQAGELFF
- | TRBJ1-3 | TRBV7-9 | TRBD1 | TGTGCCAGCAGCTCTCAATCCGGGACAGGGCTTGGAAACACCATATATTTT | CASSSQSGTGLGNTIYF
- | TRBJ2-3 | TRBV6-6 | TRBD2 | TGTGCCAGCAGACCCCCGTCTAGCGGAAGCACAGATACGCAGTATTTT | CASRPPSSGSTDTQYF
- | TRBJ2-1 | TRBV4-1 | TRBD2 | TGCGCCAGCAGCCAAGAGAGCTTCCGGGACTATGTTTTGGGCTCCTACAATGAGCAGTTCTTC | CASSQESFRDYVLGSYNEQFF
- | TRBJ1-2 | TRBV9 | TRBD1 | TGTGCCAGCGAGGATTCCGGGACAGGGGGTGGCTACACCTTC | CASEDSGTGGGYTF
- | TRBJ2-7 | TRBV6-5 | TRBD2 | TGTGCCAGCAGACAAGGCGGACTAGCGGGGTACGAGCAGTACTTC | CASRQGGLAGYEQYF
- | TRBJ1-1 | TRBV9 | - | TGTGCCAGCAGCGTAGGTGGGGGGAGTAGCACTGAAGCTTTCTTT | CASSVGGGSSTEAFF
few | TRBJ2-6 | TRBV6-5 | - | TGTGCCAGCAGTATCGACAGCTCTGGGGCCAACGTCCTGACTTTC | CASSIDSSGANVLTF
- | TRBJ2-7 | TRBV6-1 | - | TGTGCCAGCAGTGAAGGGCCGGGACATAGATACGAGCAGTACTTC | CASSEGPGHRYEQYF
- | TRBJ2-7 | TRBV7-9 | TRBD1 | TGTGCCAGCAGCTTATTGATGCAGGGGGCTTCCTACGAGCAGTACTTC | CASSLLMQGASYEQYF
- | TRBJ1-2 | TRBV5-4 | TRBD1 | TGTGCCAGCAGCAGACAGGGCAACTATGGCTACACCTTC | CASSRQGNYGYTF
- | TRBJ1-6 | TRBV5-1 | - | TGCGCCAGCAGCTTGGTAAGCATCAATTCACCCCTCCACTTT | CASSLVSINSPLHF
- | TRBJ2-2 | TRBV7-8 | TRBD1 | TGTGCCAGCAGCCGAGGGCGGGGACAGGGCACCGGGGAGCTGTTTTTT | CASSRGRGQGTGELFF
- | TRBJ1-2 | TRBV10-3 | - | TGTGCCATCATGGGTCCCGCGGAAAACTATGGCTACACCTTC | CAIMGPAENYGYTF
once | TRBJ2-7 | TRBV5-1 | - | TGCGCCAGCAGCTGGGGTAGCGGTTCCTACGAGCAGTACTTC | CASSWGSGSYEQYF
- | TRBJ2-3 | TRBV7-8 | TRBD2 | TGTGCCAGCAGCCCATCGAGTGCGGGAGTAACGGGCACAGATACGCAGTATTTT | CASSPSSAGVTGTDTQYF
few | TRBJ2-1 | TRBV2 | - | TGTGCCAGCAGTGAACCGGGGGGCTTATTGAGTGAGCAGTTCTTC | CASSEPGGLLSEQFF
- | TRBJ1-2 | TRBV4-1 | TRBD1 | TGCGCCAGCAGCCAAGACAGGGGGCTTCACTATGGCTACACCTTC | CASSQDRGLHYGYTF
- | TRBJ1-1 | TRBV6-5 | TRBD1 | TGTGCCAGCAGTGCAACCGGGACAGGGGACACTGAAGCTTTCTTT | CASSATGTGDTEAFF
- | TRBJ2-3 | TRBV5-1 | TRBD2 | TGCGCCAGCAGCCGGGGACTAGCGGGGGGCACAGATACGCAGTATTTT | CASSRGLAGGTDTQYF
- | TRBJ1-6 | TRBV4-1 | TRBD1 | TGCGCCAGCAGCCGTGGGACAGGGGTGAGAAATAATTCACCCCTCCACTTT | CASSRGTGVRNNSPLHF
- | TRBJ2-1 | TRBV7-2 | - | TGTGCCAGCAGCTTAAGTATAAGCGACCTATACAATGAGCAGTTCTTC | CASSLSISDLYNEQFF
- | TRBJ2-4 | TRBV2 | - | TGTGCCAGCAGTGAAGGAAAAACTCTAGCCAAAAACATTCAGTACTTC | CASSEGKTLAKNIQYF
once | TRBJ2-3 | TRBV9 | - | TGTGCCAGCAGCTCGAGAGGACTGAGCACAGATACGCAGTATTTT | CASSSRGLSTDTQYF
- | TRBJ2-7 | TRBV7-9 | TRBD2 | TGTGCCAGCAGCGAAAGACTAGCGGGAGGCGAGCAGTACTTC | CASSERLAGGEQYF
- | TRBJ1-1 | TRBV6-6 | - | TGTGCCAGCAGTCCAACGCGGGGGGCTTTCTTT | CASSPTRGAFF